This T cell receptor (beta chain) was sequenced for a study of blood T cells in healthy people across ages. Study details: The capture of about one barcoded beta molecule per two T cells was achieved by template switching. Whole-study results and caveats: In the absence of known donor CMV status, changes in expanded clonotypes were possibly confounded.

Germline V gene sequence: CDR1 SGHTA, CDR2 FQGNSA. Losses at the gene ends were 4 bases for V and 2 bases for J; bases not matched to a gene: 7. The CDR3 runs 15 residues. A second PCR, run for roughly 7 to 12 cycles, used a sample-barcoded 5' primer plus a J-beta primer mix. Via MiXCR, TCRdb re-called the 5' RACE reads, giving one row per CDR3 protein. The repertoire holds 800,000 to 950,000 distinct CDR3 sequences, with about 29% as singletons. This clonotype was counted ten times or more. The antigen remains undetermined. The same sample was also used in a study of T cells of mothers and their children. That paper adds: The sample comes from 8 or 9 healthy Caucasian donors: mothers and children. Detection yielded no persistent microchimeric T cell clones.

Sample: blood. The receptor's source is a woman aged 35 to 49 in good health. This chain connects TRBV7-2 to TRBJ2-7, with TRBD1 matching over 8 bases. The CDR3 DNA follows: TGTGCCAGCAGCTCCGACAGGGGCGTCACCTACGAGCAGTACTTC. It yields the protein CASSSDRGVTYEQYF.